This T cell receptor (beta chain) was sequenced during a study of tumor-infiltrating lymphocytes in primary liver carcinoma. Study observations and caveats: It was tumor-adjacent and tumor-blood pairs that overlapped less than tumor region pairs did.

A primer matching the constant region was used to make TCR beta cDNA from around 550 ng of total RNA. Libraries of TCR beta came from three nested multiplex PCR rounds with slightly modified ARM-PCR. With TRBV1-TRBV30 forward primers and a C-beta reverse primer, the first two PCR rounds were run for roughly 10 cycles each. TCRdb reanalysed the multiplex PCR reads using MiXCR and keeps one entry per CDR3 protein. The sample lists 80,000 to 100,000 distinct CDR3 sequences, roughly 70% occurring once. Co-extracted RNA and DNA came from about 20-30 mg of unsorted bulk tissue. Per germline, CDR1 MGHRA and CDR2 YSYEKL. There are 14 residues in the CDR3. To note about this clonotype: Antigen specificity is unknown. A read error may produce the germline difference seen at one junction end.

Sequenced input: tumor-adjacent normal liver tissue. The rearrangement uses TRBV4-1 and TRBJ1-5, with D maybe TRBD1 (5 bases). The sequence derives from a man aged 40-49 years with primary liver carcinoma and hepatitis B virus infection. CDR3 in amino acids: CASSRQGDNHPQHF. CDR3 DNA: TGCGCCAGCAGCCGGCAGGGCGACAATCATCCCCAGCATTTT.